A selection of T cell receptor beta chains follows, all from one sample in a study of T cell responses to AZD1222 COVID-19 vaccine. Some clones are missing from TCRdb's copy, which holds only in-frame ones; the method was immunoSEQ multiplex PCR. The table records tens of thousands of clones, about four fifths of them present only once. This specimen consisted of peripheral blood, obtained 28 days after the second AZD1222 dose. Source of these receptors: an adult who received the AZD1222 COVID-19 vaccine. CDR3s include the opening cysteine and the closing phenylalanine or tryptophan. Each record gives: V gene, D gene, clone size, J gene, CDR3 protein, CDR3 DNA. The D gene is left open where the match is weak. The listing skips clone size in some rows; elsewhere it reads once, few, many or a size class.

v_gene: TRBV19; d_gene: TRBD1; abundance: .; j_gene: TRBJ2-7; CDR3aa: CASNFPGTGGEQYF; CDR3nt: TGTGCCAGTAATTTTCCCGGGACAGGGGGCGAGCAGTACTTC
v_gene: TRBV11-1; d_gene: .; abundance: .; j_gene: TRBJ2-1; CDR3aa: CASRWRVGFNEQFF; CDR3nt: TGTGCCAGCAGATGGAGGGTTGGTTTTAATGAGCAGTTCTTC
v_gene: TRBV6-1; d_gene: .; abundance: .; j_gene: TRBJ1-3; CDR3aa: CASSEKWTRNTIYF; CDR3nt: TGTGCCAGCAGTGAGAAATGGACCAGAAACACCATATATTTT
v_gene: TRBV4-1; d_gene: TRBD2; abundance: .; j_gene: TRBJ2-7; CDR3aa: CASSQDGTSGRGQYF; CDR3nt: TGCGCCAGCAGCCAAGATGGGACTAGCGGGAGGGGGCAGTACTTC
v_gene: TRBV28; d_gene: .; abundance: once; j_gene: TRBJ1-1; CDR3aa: CASSSGQLRRAFF; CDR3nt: TGTGCCAGCAGTTCCGGACAGCTGAGGAGAGCTTTCTTT
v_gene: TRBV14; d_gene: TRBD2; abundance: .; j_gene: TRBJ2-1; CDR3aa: CASSQEREGREFF; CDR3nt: TGTGCCAGCAGCCAAGAGCGGGAGGGCCGTGAGTTCTTC
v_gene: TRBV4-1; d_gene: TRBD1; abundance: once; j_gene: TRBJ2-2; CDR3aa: CASSHTDRANGELFF; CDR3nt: TGCGCCAGCAGCCATACGGACAGGGCTAACGGGGAGCTGTTTTTT
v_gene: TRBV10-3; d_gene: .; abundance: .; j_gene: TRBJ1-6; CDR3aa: CAISEQQGVNSPLHF; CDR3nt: TGTGCCATCAGTGAGCAACAGGGAGTTAATTCACCCCTCCACTTT
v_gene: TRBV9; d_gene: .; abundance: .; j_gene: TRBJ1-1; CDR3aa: CASSPASYTEAFF; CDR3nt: TGTGCCAGCAGCCCCGCCAGTTACACTGAAGCTTTCTTT
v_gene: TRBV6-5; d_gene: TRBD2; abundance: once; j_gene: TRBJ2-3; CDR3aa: CASYSGTSVADTQYF; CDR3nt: TGTGCCAGCTACTCCGGGACTAGCGTCGCAGATACGCAGTATTTT
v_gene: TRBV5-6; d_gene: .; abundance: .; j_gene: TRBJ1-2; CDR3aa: CASSLRQAYSYGYTF; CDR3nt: TGTGCCAGCAGCTTGCGTCAGGCCTATTCCTATGGCTACACCTTC
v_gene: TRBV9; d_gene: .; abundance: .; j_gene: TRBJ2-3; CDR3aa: CASSLSWGSTDTQYF; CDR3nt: TGTGCCAGCAGCCTTAGTTGGGGTAGCACAGATACGCAGTATTTT
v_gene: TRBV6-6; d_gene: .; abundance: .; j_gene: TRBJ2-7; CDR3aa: CASSPTSIYEQYF; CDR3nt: TGTGCCAGCAGTCCGACTAGTATCTACGAGCAGTACTTC
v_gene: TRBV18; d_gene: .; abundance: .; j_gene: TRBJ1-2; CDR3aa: CASSPPNRVYGYTF; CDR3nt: TGTGCCAGCTCACCACCGAACAGGGTCTATGGCTACACCTTC
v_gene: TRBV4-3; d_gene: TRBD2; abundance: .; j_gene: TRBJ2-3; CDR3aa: CASSQVASGSLGDTQYF; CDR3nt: TGCGCCAGCAGCCAAGTGGCTAGCGGGAGTCTCGGAGATACGCAGTATTTT
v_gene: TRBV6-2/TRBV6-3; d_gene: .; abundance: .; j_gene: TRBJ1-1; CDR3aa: CASSYSARQLGTEAFF; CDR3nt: TGTGCCAGCAGTTACTCAGCTAGGCAACTGGGGACTGAAGCTTTCTTT
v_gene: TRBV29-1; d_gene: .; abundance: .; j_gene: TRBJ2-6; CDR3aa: CSASQGPSSGANVLTF; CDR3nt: TGCAGCGCATCGCAGGGGCCATCCTCTGGGGCCAACGTCCTGACTTTC
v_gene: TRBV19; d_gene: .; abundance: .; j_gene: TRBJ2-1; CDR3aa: CACGFAEQFF; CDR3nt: TGTGCCTGCGGTTTTGCTGAGCAGTTCTTC
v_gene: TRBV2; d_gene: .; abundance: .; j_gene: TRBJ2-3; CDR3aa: CASMGPSTDTQYF; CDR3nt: TGTGCCAGCATGGGCCCTAGCACAGATACGCAGTATTTT
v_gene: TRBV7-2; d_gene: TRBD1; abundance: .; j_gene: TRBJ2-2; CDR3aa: CASSLGGQGRSRELFF; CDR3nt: TGTGCCAGCAGCTTAGGAGGACAGGGTAGGAGTCGGGAGCTGTTTTTT
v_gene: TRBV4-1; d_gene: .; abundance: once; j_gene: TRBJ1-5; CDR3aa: CASSRASVAPLSPQHF; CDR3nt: TGCGCCAGCAGCCGCGCCAGCGTGGCCCCGTTAAGTCCCCAGCATTTT
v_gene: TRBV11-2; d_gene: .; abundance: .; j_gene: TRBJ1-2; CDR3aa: CASSRDLIAGYTF; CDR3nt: TGTGCCAGCAGCCGCGACCTTATAGCGGGCTACACCTTC
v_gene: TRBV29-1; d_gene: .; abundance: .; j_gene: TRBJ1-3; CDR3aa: CSVVDSQVFSGNTIYF; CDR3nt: TGCAGCGTTGTCGACAGCCAAGTCTTCTCTGGAAACACCATATATTTT
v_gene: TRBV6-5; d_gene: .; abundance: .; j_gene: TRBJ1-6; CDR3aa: CASSFLSSYNSPLHF; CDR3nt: TGTGCCAGCAGTTTTCTGAGCTCCTATAATTCACCCCTCCACTTT
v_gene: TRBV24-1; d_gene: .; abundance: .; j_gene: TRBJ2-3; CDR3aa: CATSDPGTQTQYF; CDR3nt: TGTGCCACCAGTGATCCTGGCACACAAACGCAGTATTTT
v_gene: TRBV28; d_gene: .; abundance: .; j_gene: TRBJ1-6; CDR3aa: CASYRDAPFPLHF; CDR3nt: TGTGCCAGCTACCGGGACGCCCCATTTCCCCTCCACTTT